This T cell receptor beta chain was found in a study of shared clonotypes between healthy human individuals. Notes on the study in general: Researchers found naive subsets generally carried larger estimated richness than memory subsets.

The CDR3 length is 13 residues. The germline V gene encodes CDR1 SGDLS and CDR2 YYNGEE. V was cut by 7 bases and J by 5 bases, with 13 bases left in between. Naivety among CD8 cells was defined by CD45RO negativity and positive CCR7 selection, thereby excluding terminally differentiated effector memory CD45RA+ cells. The donors were all Caucasian adults (living in Nashville, Tennessee). Details on this clone: Its specificity is unknown.

Measured with immunoSEQ multiplex PCR; TCRdb has only the in-frame clones, and not every one. The repertoire holds some 2.1 million clones, approximately 94% seen once, with around 1.1% in the top ten. This clonotype originated in a man between 18 and 35 years old in good health. The chain carries TRBV9 and TRBJ1-5; D not certain. The specimen sequenced was naive CD8+ T cells sorted from blood. The CDR3 DNA sequence: TGTGCCAGCTCCGATATGGGCGATCAGCCCCAGCATTTT. Protein: CASSDMGDQPQHF.